This TCR beta chain was sequenced for a study of shared clonotypes between healthy human individuals. Regarding the study as a whole: Non-shared clonotypes displayed generation probabilities falling below those of clonotypes present in all four donors.

As concerns this clone: Its target is not known.

The length of the CDR3 is 14 residues. J lost 6 bases, V lost 9 bases, and 11 bases had no gene match. Germline CDR1 and CDR2: SGHTA and FQGNSA. Evenly divided among several immunoSEQ plates was the genomic DNA of each subset. Per the authors' pipeline: Quality scores were absent from the junction-only immunoSEQ sequences, so filtering differed. TCRdb keeps only in-frame clones here, not all; method: immunoSEQ multiplex PCR. Clone size and V and J calls were adopted from that table, with D and trimming inferred from the DNA. The sample records about 1 million clones, roughly 70% being singletons. The chain is built from TRBV7-2 and TRBJ2-7; 10 bases are shared with TRBD1. This receptor was obtained from a man between 18 and 35 years old in good health. Sequenced sample: memory CD4+ T cells sorted from blood. Specified subset: CD45RA-negative fraction. The CDR3 sequence: CASKTGTGVLEQYF. Here the CDR3 DNA reads TGTGCCAGTAAAACCGGGACAGGGGTTCTCGAGCAGTACTTC.